This T cell receptor (beta chain) was identified during a study of cytomegalovirus exposure and HLA in healthy donors. About the research overall: Under 90% of 398 genotyped donors fell in the Caucasian-associated ancestry cluster.

The germline V gene encodes CDR1 SGHTA and CDR2 FQGNSA. The CDR3 covers 14 residues. Trimming stripped 5 bases from V and 4 bases from J, with 15 bases between. The PCR had 60 Vbeta and 13 Jbeta primers. Clones were read by immunoSEQ multiplex PCR, and TCRdb kept only the in-frame ones, dropping some. The data show some 180,000 clones, 65% to 85% seen once. Whole-study findings and limits: Upon later analysis, TCR association rates were observed to vary by HLA locus, being highest for DRB1 and lowest for HLA-C.

A note on this clone: Antigen: not known.

The material sequenced was PBMCs. This sequence joins TRBV7-2 and TRBJ2-7, with D tentatively TRBD2 (5 bases). This TCR came from a girl aged 5-17 years in good health and CMV-seropositive. The CDR3 here is CASSPTEAPYEQYF. CDR3 nucleotides: TGTGCCAGCAGCCCCACGGAGGCCCCGTACGAGCAGTACTTC.